The clone carrying this T cell receptor (beta chain) is termed medium-sized (0.01 to 0.1%). TCRdb recomputed calls from the RT-PCR reads with MiXCR, one row per CDR3 protein. The sample gives roughly 230,000 distinct CDR3 sequences, over 12% of which show up once; 9.5% to 13% is in the top ten. This entry comes from a study of patients and donors after allogeneic stem cell transplantation. V dropped 4 bases and J dropped 7; count of bases not matched to a gene: 3. The germline V gene encodes CDR1 SQVTM and CDR2 ANQGSEA. This CDR3 region has 12 residues. This chain joins TRBV29-1 and TRBJ2-1; TRBD2 matches 8 bases. This clonotype was obtained from a human donor who was either an allogeneic HSCT recipient or a stem cell or donor lymphocyte infusion donor (not recorded which). It is not recorded whose cells these are; they may come from a transplant donor. The source material was blood, either unsorted or a sorted T cell fraction (not recorded which). The CDR3 coding sequence is TGCAGCGTTGCACTAGCGGTGAATGAGCAGTTCTTC. It specifies CSVALAVNEQFF.